Following are 29 T cell receptor beta chains from one sample sequenced in a study of T cells after yellow fever vaccination. Each CDR3 protein is one row after TCRdb ran MiXCR on the 5' RACE reads. Altogether hundreds of thousands of distinct CDR3 sequences are present, approximately 13% being singletons, with the ten largest covering 15%. This material consisted of PBMCs, taken on the day of the yellow fever booster vaccination. The receptors here all came from a young man who received the YFV17D yellow fever vaccine.

The table lists this clonotype with a few counts. The chain combines TRBV11-2 with TRBJ2-7; D might be TRBD2 (6 bases). Looked up from germline, CDR1 is SGHAT and CDR2 is FQNNGV. With 0 bases removed from V and 0 bases from J, the gap between germline ends came to 12 bases. The CDR3 has 16 residues. The CDR3 DNA follows: TGTGCCAGCAGCTTAGATCCGGGAGTGAACTCCTACGAGCAGTACTTC. Protein product: CASSLDPGVNSYEQYF.

In this sample, this clonotype turned up a few times. V gene TRBV7-2 combines with J gene TRBJ2-7, with D uncertain. Germline CDR1 SGHTA, CDR2 FQGNSA. Trimming took 3 bases from V and 3 from J, leaving 9 bases between them. The CDR3 runs to 13 residues. As DNA, the CDR3 is TGTGCCAGCAGCTTCCCGTTAGACTACGAGCAGTACTTC. It yields the protein CASSFPLDYEQYF.

Many counts were recorded for this clonotype. The chain links TRBV5-1 to TRBJ2-1, with 9 bases matching TRBD2. Looked up from germline, CDR1 is SGHRS and CDR2 is YFSETQ. V shed 4 bases and J 0 bases; nucleotides not matched to a gene: 5. The CDR3 spans 16 residues. The CDR3 region is CASSPLAGVSYNEQFF. The CDR3 bases are TGCGCCAGCAGCCCTTTAGCGGGAGTCTCCTACAATGAGCAGTTCTTC.

This clonotype was seen a handful of times. This chain joins TRBV3-1 and TRBJ2-5; TRBD2 matches at 9 bases. This CDR3 has 13 residues. The germline gives CDR1 LGHDT, CDR2 YNNKEL (reference sequence). V was pared by 7 bases and J by 4 bases, with 4 bases of the junction left unmatched. The CDR3 DNA follows: TGTGCCAGCAACCAGGGACTAGCAGAGACCCAGTACTTC. Its translation is CASNQGLAETQYF.

This clonotype has ten or more counts. The chain has TRBV9 and TRBJ1-1, with D uncertain. Per germline, CDR1 SGDLS and CDR2 YYNGEE. This CDR3 contains 13 residues. Trimming left V 7 bases short and J 4 bases short, with 14 bases between. As DNA, the CDR3 is TGTGCCAGCTCAGTCCCCGGTGGCACTGAAGCTTTCTTT. Protein: CASSVPGGTEAFF. Full variable domain (remainder filled in from reference TRBV9 and TRBJ1-1): DSGVTQTPKHLITATGQRVTLRCSPRSGDLSVYWYQQSLDQGLQFLIQYYNGEERAKGNILERFSAQQFPDLHSELNLSSLELGDSALYFCASSVPGGTEAFFGQGTRLTVV.

This clonotype was counted a few times. The chain combines TRBV5-1 with TRBJ2-3, with TRBD2 as a possible D gene (6 bases). The V and J ends lost 0 bases and 2 bases respectively, with 19 bases between them. This CDR3 is built from 18 residues. Per germline, CDR1 SGHRS and CDR2 YFSETQ. The CDR3 nucleotides are TGCGCCAGCAGCTTGGAGGCATCGGCGGGACGGTCCACAGATACGCAGTATTTT. Amino acid sequence: CASSLEASAGRSTDTQYF. The whole variable domain, filled in from reference TRBV5-1 and TRBJ2-3, reads KAGVTQTPRYLIKTRGQQVTLSCSPISGHRSVSWYQQTPGQGLQFLFEYFSETQRNKGNFPGRFSGRQFSNSRSEMNVSTLELGDSALYLCASSLEASAGRSTDTQYFGPGTRLTVL.

V gene TRBV2 combines with J gene TRBJ2-3; TRBD2 matches 7 bases. Trimming removed 6 bases from V and 6 bases from J; junction bases left unmatched: 12. CDR3 length: 15 residues. CDR1 is SNHLY and CDR2 is FYNNEI in the germline V gene. CDR3 bases: TGTGCCAGCAGGAAACTAGCGTTTCACGGGGATACGCAGTATTTT. It codes for CASRKLAFHGDTQYF.

This clonotype was counted between two and nine times. V usage is TRBV2 and J usage is TRBJ1-6; tentative D call: TRBD1 (5 bases). With 7 bases removed from V and 10 bases from J, the gap between germline ends came to 14 bases. From germline, CDR1 is SNHLY and CDR2 FYNNEI. The length of the CDR3 is 13 residues. The CDR3 nucleotides are TGTGCCAGCATTACCATGGCAGGGTCACCCCTCCACTTT. This codes for CASITMAGSPLHF.

This clonotype has just a few counts. The chain links TRBV3-1 to TRBJ1-2; no definite D call. CDR1 is LGHDT, CDR2 YNNKEL, per germline (reference sequence). Between the trimmed V and J ends, which lost 2 bases and 1 base, there was a span of 5 bases. The length of the CDR3 is 13 residues. The CDR3 sequence: CASSQSVNYGYTF. The CDR3, as DNA: TGTGCCAGCAGCCAATCTGTTAACTATGGCTACACCTTC.

In this sample, this clonotype turned up a few times. The CDR3 region is CAIGPQGSTEAFF. The CDR3 DNA reads as TGTGCCATCGGGCCACAGGGGAGCACTGAAGCTTTCTTT. The gene calls are TRBV10-3 and TRBJ1-1; 7 bases line up with TRBD1. The length of the CDR3 is 13 residues. Per the germline V gene, CDR1 is ENHRY and CDR2 is SYGVKD. Losses at the gene ends were 8 bases for V and 4 bases for J; bases not matched to a gene: 7.

This chain uses TRBV5-1 with TRBJ2-3; 11 bases match TRBD1. The CDR3 spans 13 residues. The germline CDR1 and CDR2 sequences are SGHRS and YFSETQ. Trimming at V came to 4 bases and at J to 14 bases, leaving 9 bases not matched to a gene. The CDR3 is CASSRGQGVNGYF. DNA of the CDR3: TGCGCCAGCAGCAGGGGACAGGGGGTCAATGGGTATTTT. Full variable domain (rest looked up from reference TRBV5-1 and TRBJ2-3): KAGVTQTPRYLIKTRGQQVTLSCSPISGHRSVSWYQQTPGQGLQFLFEYFSETQRNKGNFPGRFSGRQFSNSRSEMNVSTLELGDSALYLCASSRGQGVNGYFGPGTRLTVL.

The chain links TRBV27 to TRBJ2-3; D gene ambiguous. Trimming took off 4 bases at V and 0 bases at J, with 14 bases between the two ends. The CDR3 runs to 16 residues. Germline-derived CDR1 and CDR2 are MNHEY and SMNVEV (reference sequence). The CDR3 sequence is CASSSRTMASTDTQYF. CDR3 nucleotides: TGTGCCAGCAGTTCCCGTACTATGGCCAGCACAGATACGCAGTATTTT.

The chain recombines TRBV7-2 with TRBJ1-3; D is unclear. The CDR3 length is 15 residues. V was trimmed by 1 base and J by 0 bases, leaving 7 bases between them. In germline, CDR1 is SGHTA, CDR2 FQGNSA. Here the CDR3 DNA reads TGTGCCAGCAGCTTAGGGGTGATCTCTGGAAACACCATATATTTT. Amino acid sequence: CASSLGVISGNTIYF. Combining the CDR3 with reference TRBV7-2 and TRBJ1-3 gives the whole variable domain GAGVSQSPSNKVTEKGKDVELRCDPISGHTALYWYRQSLGQGLEFLIYFQGNSAPDKSGLPSDRFSAERTGGSVSTLTIQRTQQEDSAVYLCASSLGVISGNTIYFGEGSWLTVV.

This clonotype came up a few times. The CDR3 spells CASSIHPLDQPQHF. The CDR3 DNA reads TGTGCCAGCAGCATACACCCGTTGGATCAGCCCCAGCATTTT. V gene TRBV7-2 combines with J gene TRBJ1-5, with D uncertain. Per the germline V gene, CDR1 is SGHTA and CDR2 is FQGNSA. The CDR3 has 14 amino acids. The ends were cut back, 5 bases at V and 5 bases at J, with 13 bases in the middle.

The gene calls are TRBV10-3 and TRBJ2-7; 12 positions agree with TRBD2. CDR1 ENHRY and CDR2 SYGVKD come from the germline V gene. The CDR3 length is 14 residues. Trimming removed 4 bases from V and 2 bases from J; junction bases left unmatched: 0. The CDR3 region is CAISGTSGTYEQYF. CDR3 nucleotide sequence: TGTGCCATCAGTGGGACTAGCGGGACCTACGAGCAGTACTTC.

This chain links TRBV7-2 with TRBJ2-1, with 10 bases fitting TRBD2. Germline V gene data show CDR1 as SGHTA and CDR2 as FQGNSA. The CDR3 spans 14 residues. With V trimmed by 8 bases and J by 7 bases, 8 bases remained unmatched. Here the CDR3 reads CASWGSGGGNEQFF. CDR3 sequence (DNA): TGTGCCAGCTGGGGGAGCGGGGGGGGTAATGAGCAGTTCTTC. The whole variable domain, remainder taken from reference TRBV7-2 and TRBJ2-1, is GAGVSQSPSNKVTEKGKDVELRCDPISGHTALYWYRQSLGQGLEFLIYFQGNSAPDKSGLPSDRFSAERTGGSVSTLTIQRTQQEDSAVYLCASWGSGGGNEQFFGPGTRLTVL.

Only a few counts were recorded for this clonotype. The chain links TRBV27 to TRBJ2-5; 9 bases map to TRBD1. This CDR3 spans 14 amino acids. V shed 3 bases, J shed 7 bases, and the junction held 6 bases outside the gene matches. Germline V gives CDR1 MNHEY, CDR2 SMNVEV (reference sequence). The CDR3 loop is CASSFAGQGGTQYF. CDR3 nucleotide sequence: TGTGCCAGCAGTTTCGCGGGACAGGGAGGGACCCAGTACTTC.

This chain joins TRBV18 and TRBJ2-5, with D unclear. Germline loops: CDR1 KGHSH, CDR2 LQKENI. CDR3 length: 18 amino acids. V dropped 3 bases and J dropped 3 bases, with 23 bases sitting between them. The chain's CDR3 is CASSPLPTRTSGKETQYF. Here the CDR3 DNA reads TGTGCCAGCTCACCCCTACCCACGCGGACGTCTGGCAAAGAGACCCAGTACTTC.

This clonotype turned up a few times. CDR3 bases: TGTGCCAGCAGTGACTCAATAGGATACAATGAGCAGTTCTTC. Its translation: CASSDSIGYNEQFF. The gene calls are TRBV6-4 and TRBJ2-1; D remains unclear. The CDR3 runs 14 residues. Germline CDR1 reads MRHNA; CDR2 reads SNTAGT. V was trimmed by 0 bases and J by 4 bases, leaving 7 bases between them.

This clonotype was found many times. The chain employs TRBV29-1 and TRBJ2-5; D uncertain. The germline V gene encodes CDR1 SQVTM and CDR2 ANQGSEA. The CDR3 spans 11 residues. Trimming pared 6 bases from V and 0 bases from J, leaving 5 bases between. CDR3 residues: CSVRNQETQYF. CDR3 DNA: TGCAGCGTCCGGAACCAAGAGACCCAGTACTTC.

The rearrangement links TRBV7-2 to TRBJ2-7, with 11 bases aligning to TRBD1. The CDR3 loop spans 14 amino acids. With V trimmed by 5 bases and J by 5 bases, 5 bases remained unmatched. CDR1 and CDR2 (germline): SGHTA, FQGNSA. CDR3 residues: CASSQDRGRNEQYF. CDR3 bases: TGTGCCAGCAGCCAGGACAGGGGGCGAAACGAGCAGTACTTC.

The count of this clonotype is one. A junction end diverges from the germline sequence, so it may reflect a read error. V gene TRBV4-3 combines with J gene TRBJ2-1, with no clear D. The CDR3 is made up of 16 amino acids. Germline V CDR1 and CDR2: LGHNA, YSLEER. CDR3 nucleotides: TGCGCCAGCAGCCAAGAGGTGGGCCGCGGTTTTAATGAGCTGTTCTTC. It yields the protein CASSQEVGRGFNELFF.

The V gene is TRBV15, the J gene TRBJ2-3; D may be TRBD2 (6 bases). The CDR3 contains 14 residues. V lost 3 bases, J lost 1 base, and 8 bases lay in between. CDR1 and CDR2 (germline): LNHNV, YYDKDF (reference sequence). The chain's CDR3 is CATSSKRGTDTQYF. CDR3 DNA sequence: TGTGCCACCAGCAGTAAGCGGGGCACAGATACGCAGTATTTT.

This clonotype was seen a few times. This chain joins TRBV6-1 and TRBJ2-1; TRBD2 agrees at 13 bases. The V segment lost 7 bases and the J segment 8 bases; nucleotides outside the gene matches: 5. The CDR3 sequence is 14 residues long. Looked up from germline, CDR1 is MNHNS and CDR2 is SASEGT. This CDR3 is CASTGTSGNHEQFF. In DNA, the CDR3 is TGTGCCAGCACTGGGACTAGCGGGAACCATGAGCAGTTCTTC.

As DNA, the CDR3 is TGTGCCAGCAGCCCCCCTAACTCAGATACGCAGTATTTT. Protein: CASSPPNSDTQYF. The V call is TRBV14, the J call TRBJ2-3; no definite D call. Per germline, CDR1 SGHDN and CDR2 FVKESK. V shed 4 bases and J shed 4 bases, with 9 bases lying between them. The CDR3 is 13 amino acids.

This clonotype has a handful of counts. J is TRBJ2-7 and V is TRBV20-1; 7 bases map to TRBD1. CDR1 DFQATT and CDR2 SNEGSKA come from the germline V gene (reference sequence). The CDR3 has 15 amino acids. Trimming cost V 6 bases and J 0 bases; bases outside gene matches: 11. The CDR3 sequence: CSAGNNWDSSYEQYF. CDR3 DNA: TGCAGTGCGGGGAATAATTGGGACAGCTCCTACGAGCAGTACTTC.

This clonotype occurred a few times. The V call is TRBV4-2, the J call TRBJ2-1; 10 bases match TRBD2. CDR1 LGHNA and CDR2 YNFKEQ come from the germline V gene. The CDR3 totals 16 residues. The V and J ends lost 4 bases and 8 bases, in that order; junction bases with no gene match: 11. CDR3 region: CASSLGTSVQNYEQFF. The CDR3 DNA is TGTGCCAGCAGCCTTGGGACTAGCGTACAGAACTATGAGCAGTTCTTC.

This clonotype was detected only a few times. The V call is TRBV5-1, the J call TRBJ2-3, with 7 positions matching TRBD1. CDR1 and CDR2 (germline): SGHRS, YFSETQ. This CDR3 comprises 15 residues. J gave up 4 bases and V 2 bases, and 7 bases lay outside the gene matches. CDR3 amino acids: CASSFSLGGPDTQYF. The CDR3 bases are TGCGCCAGCAGCTTTAGCCTAGGGGGCCCAGATACGCAGTATTTT.

This chain joins TRBV29-1 and TRBJ1-2; weak D call: TRBD1 (6 bases). Germline loops: CDR1 SQVTM, CDR2 ANQGSEA. The CDR3 is 12 amino acids. The CDR3 is CCGGGGAEGYTF. The CDR3 nucleotides are TGCTGCGGTGGGGGCGGGGCGGAAGGCTACACCTTC.